This TCR beta chain was observed in a study of cytotoxic CD8 clonotypes in ibrutinib-treated CLL. TCRdb's table, derived via immunoSEQ multiplex PCR, lists solely in-frame clones and lacks some. The sample consists of some 92,000 clones, 70% to 80% of them appearing once. The CDR3 consists of 13 residues. Germline V lookup: CDR1 SQVTM, CDR2 ANQGSEA. V lost 6 bases and J lost 2; bases outside the gene matches: 3. The chain uses TRBV29-1 and TRBJ1-5; the match to TRBD1 covers 8 bases. This sequence originates from a human donor with chronic lymphocytic leukemia. Sample: PBMCs, taken after 24 months of ibrutinib treatment. The CDR3 here is CSVAGGRNQPQHF. The CDR3 bases are TGCAGCGTCGCAGGGGGCCGCAATCAGCCCCAGCATTTT.